The 9 T cell receptor beta chains in this list originate from one sample, sequenced in a study of shared clonotypes between healthy human individuals. The method was immunoSEQ multiplex PCR; TCRdb's version includes in-frame clones alone and lacks a portion of them. The table shows under 1,100,000 clones, with about 75% occurring only once. Sequencing was done on a sample of memory CD4+ T cells sorted from blood. The subset here: CD45RA-negative fraction. The receptors shown here come from a man aged 18 to 30 in good health.

On this clone itself: This CDR3 is also generated by other DNA sequences in the sample. The gene calls are TRBV5-1 and TRBJ1-1; no clear D gene. This CDR3 contains 13 residues. V shed 4 bases and J shed 4 bases, with 11 bases lying between them. In germline, CDR1 is SGHRS, CDR2 YFSETQ. The CDR3 loop is CASSPSGGTEAFF. The CDR3 region has the DNA TGCGCCAGCAGCCCCTCTGGAGGCACTGAAGCTTTCTTT.

The gene calls are TRBV9 and TRBJ1-1; D is possibly TRBD1 (6 bases). The CDR3 totals 14 residues. Germline V CDR1 and CDR2: SGDLS, YYNGEE. V was pared by 4 bases and J by 0 bases, with 10 bases between. CDR3 coding DNA: TGTGCCAGCAGCCCGCGGGGGCTGAACACTGAAGCTTTCTTT. Amino acids: CASSPRGLNTEAFF.

V is TRBV14 and J is TRBJ2-5; tentative D call: TRBD2 (6 bases). Trimming removed 4 bases at V and 0 bases at J, with 27 bases between. The CDR3 is 20 amino acids. CDR1 is SGHDN, CDR2 FVKESK, per germline. CDR3 region: CASSPLWGVRRREYQETQYF. CDR3 DNA sequence: TGTGCCAGCAGCCCCCTTTGGGGGGTAAGGCGTCGAGAGTACCAAGAGACCCAGTACTTC.

The chain combines TRBV6-1 with TRBJ1-5, with no clear D. Trimming cost V 1 base and J 10 bases, with 14 bases left between them. The germline V gene encodes CDR1 MNHNS and CDR2 SASEGT. The CDR3 contains 14 residues. The CDR3 region has the DNA TGTGCCAGCAGTGAAGGAGGACCTCGGGAACCCCAGCATTTT. As protein: CASSEGGPREPQHF.

The chain joins TRBV11-2 to TRBJ2-1; tentative D call: TRBD2 (6 bases). CDR3 length equals 16 residues. From germline, CDR1 is SGHAT and CDR2 FQNNGV. Trimming took off 3 bases at V and 0 bases at J, with 12 bases between the two ends. DNA of the CDR3: TGTGCCAGCAGCTTTAGCGGAGTGCGCTCCTACAATGAGCAGTTCTTC. As protein: CASSFSGVRSYNEQFF.

In this sample, this clone turned up once. This chain connects TRBV7-2 to TRBJ2-1; D gene unclear. The V gene's germline CDR1 is SGHTA and CDR2 FQGNSA. V lost 5 bases to trimming and J lost 9 bases, with 8 bases between them. The CDR3 is 11 residues long. Here the CDR3 reads CASSASAEQFF. The CDR3 coding sequence is TGTGCCAGCAGCGCTAGTGCTGAGCAGTTCTTC.

The CDR3 coding sequence is TGCGCCAGCAGCTTGGGCGGGACCTCGAGTGAAAAACTGTTTTTT. Its protein is CASSLGGTSSEKLFF. The V gene is TRBV5-1, the J gene TRBJ1-4, with D maybe TRBD1 (5 bases). The CDR3 totals 15 residues. Trimming left V 0 bases short and J 7 bases short, with 13 bases between. The germline gives CDR1 SGHRS, CDR2 YFSETQ.

This sequence joins TRBV7-9 and TRBJ2-1, with 11 bases matching TRBD2. The germline gives CDR1 SEHNR, CDR2 FQNEAQ (reference sequence). CDR3 length: 17 residues. After removal of 5 bases from V and 5 bases from J, the junction contained 11 bases not matched to a gene. In DNA, the CDR3 is TGTGCCAGCAGCCCAGGGGTTAGCGGGAGGGAAGACAATGAGCAGTTCTTC. Amino acids: CASSPGVSGREDNEQFF.

The rearrangement joins TRBV7-8 to TRBJ1-1, with no clear D. The CDR3 spans 16 residues. V was shortened by 6 bases and J by 0 bases, with 17 bases between the two germline ends. Germline V gene sequence: CDR1 SGHVS, CDR2 FQNEAQ. The CDR3 coding sequence is TGTGCCAGCAGTGTCGGGTCCAACTTAATGAACACTGAAGCTTTCTTT. This encodes CASSVGSNLMNTEAFF.